These T cell receptor beta chains were read from a single sample in a study of T cell responses to AZD1222 COVID-19 vaccine. The method was immunoSEQ multiplex PCR; TCRdb's version includes in-frame clones alone and lacks a portion of them. The sample records tens of thousands of clones, 70% to 85% being singletons. Sequenced here: peripheral blood, sampled on day 0 of AZD1222 vaccination. These receptors came from an adult in good health. The CDR3 runs from the conserved cysteine through the conserved F or W. Each record gives: D gene, V gene, clone size, J gene, CDR3 protein, CDR3 DNA. A D gene is named only where the DNA matches it firmly. Not every row has a clone size; where given, it reads once, few, many or a size class.

d_gene: TRBD2
v_gene: TRBV14
abundance: .
j_gene: TRBJ2-7
CDR3aa: CASSQTSGSYEQYF
CDR3nt: TGTGCCAGCAGCCAAACTAGCGGGAGTTACGAGCAGTACTTC

d_gene: .
v_gene: TRBV28
abundance: .
j_gene: TRBJ1-1
CDR3aa: CASSLSTVNTEAFF
CDR3nt: TGTGCCAGCAGTTTAAGTACGGTGAACACTGAAGCTTTCTTT

d_gene: TRBD2
v_gene: TRBV15
abundance: .
j_gene: TRBJ2-1
CDR3aa: CATSSGSGSASYNEQFF
CDR3nt: TGTGCCACCAGTTCGGGCAGCGGGAGTGCGTCCTACAATGAGCAGTTCTTC

d_gene: TRBD1
v_gene: TRBV30
abundance: medium-sized
j_gene: TRBJ1-3
CDR3aa: CAWGIQGRNTIYF
CDR3nt: TGTGCCTGGGGTATACAGGGGAGAAACACCATATATTTT

d_gene: .
v_gene: TRBV27
abundance: .
j_gene: TRBJ2-7
CDR3aa: CAISARVSMSEQYF
CDR3nt: TGTGCCATCTCGGCCCGGGTTAGTATGTCCGAGCAGTACTTC

d_gene: .
v_gene: TRBV4-3
abundance: .
j_gene: TRBJ1-2
CDR3aa: CASSQDAQGYGYTF
CDR3nt: TGCGCCAGCAGCCAAGATGCACAGGGCTATGGCTACACCTTC

d_gene: TRBD1
v_gene: TRBV27
abundance: .
j_gene: TRBJ1-1
CDR3aa: CASSFRYRGDRTEAFF
CDR3nt: TGTGCCAGCAGTTTCCGCTACAGGGGCGATCGCACTGAAGCTTTCTTT

d_gene: .
v_gene: TRBV19
abundance: .
j_gene: TRBJ1-5
CDR3aa: CASSIRSSFNQPQHF
CDR3nt: TGTGCCAGTAGTATAAGGAGCAGTTTTAATCAGCCCCAGCATTTT

d_gene: TRBD1
v_gene: TRBV28
abundance: .
j_gene: TRBJ1-2
CDR3aa: CASRGQGTGYTF
CDR3nt: TGTGCCAGCAGGGGACAGGGTACTGGCTACACCTTC

d_gene: TRBD2
v_gene: TRBV6-5
abundance: .
j_gene: TRBJ2-3
CDR3aa: CASQNLGGTDTQYF
CDR3nt: TGTGCCAGCCAAAACCTCGGGGGGACAGATACGCAGTATTTT

d_gene: TRBD1
v_gene: TRBV5-1
abundance: .
j_gene: TRBJ2-7
CDR3aa: CASRDRFGYEQYF
CDR3nt: TGCGCCAGCAGGGACAGGTTCGGCTACGAGCAGTACTTC

d_gene: .
v_gene: TRBV11-2
abundance: .
j_gene: TRBJ1-2
CDR3aa: CASGEGRNYGYTF
CDR3nt: TGTGCCAGCGGGGAAGGCCGAAACTATGGCTACACCTTC

d_gene: .
v_gene: TRBV11-3
abundance: .
j_gene: TRBJ2-1
CDR3aa: CASSLGGAASYNEQFF
CDR3nt: TGTGCCAGCAGCTTAGGTGGGGCAGCCTCCTACAATGAGCAGTTCTTC

d_gene: TRBD1
v_gene: TRBV7-2
abundance: .
j_gene: TRBJ1-1
CDR3aa: CASSPRQGRNTEAFF
CDR3nt: TGTGCCAGCAGCCCAAGACAGGGGAGGAACACTGAAGCTTTCTTT

d_gene: .
v_gene: TRBV30
abundance: .
j_gene: TRBJ1-4
CDR3aa: CACSKGSTNEKLFF
CDR3nt: TGTGCCTGCTCAAAGGGTTCAACTAATGAAAAACTGTTTTTT

d_gene: .
v_gene: TRBV20-1
abundance: .
j_gene: TRBJ1-3
CDR3aa: CSGRSGDTIYF
CDR3nt: TGCAGTGGAAGGAGCGGGGACACCATATATTTT

d_gene: .
v_gene: TRBV30
abundance: .
j_gene: TRBJ1-5
CDR3aa: CAWTQPGRDQPQHF
CDR3nt: TGTGCCTGGACTCAACCGGGGAGAGATCAGCCCCAGCATTTT

d_gene: .
v_gene: TRBV24-1
abundance: .
j_gene: TRBJ2-2
CDR3aa: CATSDGQKANTGELFF
CDR3nt: TGTGCCACCAGTGACGGACAGAAAGCGAACACCGGGGAGCTGTTTTTT

d_gene: .
v_gene: TRBV6-5
abundance: once
j_gene: TRBJ1-4
CDR3aa: CASSYSRGFDEKLFF
CDR3nt: TGTGCCAGCAGTTACTCGAGGGGTTTTGATGAAAAACTGTTTTTT

d_gene: TRBD1
v_gene: TRBV30
abundance: .
j_gene: TRBJ1-5
CDR3aa: CAWSVQGSNQPQHF
CDR3nt: TGTGCCTGGAGTGTACAGGGGAGCAATCAGCCCCAGCATTTT

d_gene: .
v_gene: TRBV27
abundance: once
j_gene: TRBJ2-5
CDR3aa: CASAILSSGRSETQYF
CDR3nt: TGTGCCAGCGCCATTTTAAGCTCGGGGCGGTCGGAGACCCAGTACTTC

d_gene: TRBD1
v_gene: TRBV24-1
abundance: .
j_gene: TRBJ1-5
CDR3aa: CATSESGTGGNFRQPQHF
CDR3nt: TGTGCCACCAGTGAATCCGGGACAGGGGGCAATTTTCGTCAGCCCCAGCATTTT

d_gene: TRBD1
v_gene: TRBV4-3
abundance: once
j_gene: TRBJ1-2
CDR3aa: CASSQDRTGDLYGYTF
CDR3nt: TGCGCCAGCAGCCAAGACCGGACAGGGGACCTCTATGGCTACACCTTC

d_gene: .
v_gene: TRBV7-2
abundance: .
j_gene: TRBJ2-5
CDR3aa: CASSLGREQETQYF
CDR3nt: TGTGCCAGCAGCCTCGGGCGAGAGCAAGAGACCCAGTACTTC

d_gene: .
v_gene: TRBV5-1
abundance: once
j_gene: TRBJ1-5
CDR3aa: CASSLVGGYSNQPQHF
CDR3nt: TGCGCCAGCAGCTTGGTCGGGGGTTATAGCAATCAGCCCCAGCATTTT

d_gene: .
v_gene: TRBV7-8
abundance: .
j_gene: TRBJ2-1
CDR3aa: CASSLGHGGVEQFF
CDR3nt: TGTGCCAGCAGCTTAGGGCACGGGGGAGTGGAGCAGTTCTTC

d_gene: TRBD2
v_gene: TRBV6-1
abundance: .
j_gene: TRBJ2-3
CDR3aa: CASSELIGGSDTQYF
CDR3nt: TGTGCCAGCAGTGAATTGATCGGGGGGTCAGATACGCAGTATTTT

d_gene: TRBD2
v_gene: TRBV12-5
abundance: .
j_gene: TRBJ2-1
CDR3aa: CASGLPLTSGIYNEQFF
CDR3nt: TGTGCTAGTGGTTTGCCGTTGACTAGCGGCATCTACAATGAGCAGTTCTTC

d_gene: .
v_gene: TRBV5-1
abundance: .
j_gene: TRBJ2-2
CDR3aa: CASSEQNTGELFF
CDR3nt: TGCGCCAGCAGCGAGCAAAACACCGGGGAGCTGTTTTTT

d_gene: .
v_gene: TRBV29-1
abundance: .
j_gene: TRBJ2-6
CDR3aa: CSVDDSGANVLTF
CDR3nt: TGCAGCGTTGATGACTCTGGGGCCAACGTCCTGACTTTC

d_gene: .
v_gene: TRBV4-1
abundance: few
j_gene: TRBJ1-1
CDR3aa: CASSQGRWGNTEAFF
CDR3nt: TGCGCCAGCAGCCAAGGACGGTGGGGGAACACTGAAGCTTTCTTT

d_gene: .
v_gene: TRBV5-6
abundance: .
j_gene: TRBJ2-7
CDR3aa: CASSAGQPYEQYF
CDR3nt: TGTGCCAGCAGCGCGGGACAACCCTACGAGCAGTACTTC

d_gene: .
v_gene: TRBV27
abundance: .
j_gene: TRBJ2-1
CDR3aa: CASSLLNTDEQFF
CDR3nt: TGTGCCAGCAGTTTATTAAACACCGATGAGCAGTTCTTC

d_gene: .
v_gene: TRBV5-1
abundance: .
j_gene: TRBJ1-5
CDR3aa: CASSPQGLGNQPQHF
CDR3nt: TGCGCCAGCAGCCCCCAGGGGCTGGGCAATCAGCCCCAGCATTTT

d_gene: .
v_gene: TRBV5-4
abundance: .
j_gene: TRBJ2-7
CDR3aa: CASSLGGRVAEQYF
CDR3nt: TGTGCCAGCAGCTTAGGGGGGAGGGTGGCCGAGCAGTACTTC

d_gene: .
v_gene: TRBV18
abundance: .
j_gene: TRBJ1-2
CDR3aa: CASSPAEGYGYTF
CDR3nt: TGTGCCAGCTCACCCGCCGAGGGGTATGGCTACACCTTC

d_gene: .
v_gene: TRBV5-1
abundance: .
j_gene: TRBJ2-7
CDR3aa: CASSLGQNSEQYF
CDR3nt: TGCGCCAGCAGCTTGGGGCAGAACAGCGAGCAGTACTTC

d_gene: .
v_gene: TRBV20-1
abundance: .
j_gene: TRBJ2-1
CDR3aa: CSASRGESYNEQFF
CDR3nt: TGCAGTGCTAGTAGGGGGGAGTCCTACAATGAGCAGTTCTTC

d_gene: .
v_gene: TRBV2
abundance: .
j_gene: TRBJ1-1
CDR3aa: CASSLRDQNTEAFF
CDR3nt: TGTGCCAGCAGCCTCCGGGACCAGAACACTGAAGCTTTCTTT

d_gene: TRBD2
v_gene: TRBV5-4
abundance: .
j_gene: TRBJ2-1
CDR3aa: CASSSSSGRNEQFF
CDR3nt: TGTGCCAGCAGCTCCTCTAGCGGGAGGAATGAGCAGTTCTTC